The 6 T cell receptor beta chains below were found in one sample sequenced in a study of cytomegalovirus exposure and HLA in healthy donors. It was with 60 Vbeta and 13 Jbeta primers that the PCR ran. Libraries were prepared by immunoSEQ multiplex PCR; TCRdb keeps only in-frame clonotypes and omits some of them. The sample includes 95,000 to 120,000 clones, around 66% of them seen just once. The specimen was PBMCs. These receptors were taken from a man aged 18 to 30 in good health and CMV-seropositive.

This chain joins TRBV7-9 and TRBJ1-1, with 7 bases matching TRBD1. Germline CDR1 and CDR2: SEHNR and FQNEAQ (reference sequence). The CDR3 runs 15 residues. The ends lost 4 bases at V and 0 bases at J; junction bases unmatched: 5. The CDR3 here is CASSSRDSMNTEAFF. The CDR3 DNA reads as TGTGCCAGCAGCTCCAGGGACAGCATGAACACTGAAGCTTTCTTT.

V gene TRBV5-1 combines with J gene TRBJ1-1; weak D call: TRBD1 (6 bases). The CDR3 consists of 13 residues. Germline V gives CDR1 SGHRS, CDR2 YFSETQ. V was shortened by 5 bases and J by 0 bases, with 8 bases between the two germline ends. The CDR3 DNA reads TGCGCCAGCAGTAGGACAGTGAACACTGAAGCTTTCTTT. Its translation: CASSRTVNTEAFF.

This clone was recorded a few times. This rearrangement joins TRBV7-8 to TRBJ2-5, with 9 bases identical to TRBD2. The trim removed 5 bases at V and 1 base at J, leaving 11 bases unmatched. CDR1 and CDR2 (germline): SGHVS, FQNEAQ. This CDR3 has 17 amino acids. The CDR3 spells CASSHLPLAGIQETQYF. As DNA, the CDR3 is TGTGCCAGCAGCCATTTACCCCTAGCGGGGATCCAAGAGACCCAGTACTTC.

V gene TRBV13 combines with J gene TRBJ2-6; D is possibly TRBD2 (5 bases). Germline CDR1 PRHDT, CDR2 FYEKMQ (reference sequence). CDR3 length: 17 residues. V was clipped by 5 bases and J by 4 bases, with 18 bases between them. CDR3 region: CASSGRMGSAGANVLTF. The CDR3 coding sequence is TGTGCCAGCAGCGGACGTATGGGGAGTGCGGGGGCCAACGTCCTGACTTTC. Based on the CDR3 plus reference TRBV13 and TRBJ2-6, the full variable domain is AAGVIQSPRHLIKEKRETATLKCYPIPRHDTVYWYQQGPGQDPQFLISFYEKMQSDKGSIPDRFSAQQFSDYHSELNMSSLELGDSALYFCASSGRMGSAGANVLTFGAGSRLTVL.

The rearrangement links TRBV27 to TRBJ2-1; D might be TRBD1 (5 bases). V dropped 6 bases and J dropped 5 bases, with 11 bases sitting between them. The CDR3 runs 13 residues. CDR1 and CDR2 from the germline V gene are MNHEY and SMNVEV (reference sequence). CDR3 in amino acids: CASSGRQNNEQFF. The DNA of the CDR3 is TGTGCCAGCAGCGGTCGACAGAACAATGAGCAGTTCTTC.

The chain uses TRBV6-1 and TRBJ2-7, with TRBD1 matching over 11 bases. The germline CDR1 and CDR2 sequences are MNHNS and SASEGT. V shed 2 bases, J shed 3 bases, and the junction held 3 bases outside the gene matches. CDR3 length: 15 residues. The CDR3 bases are TGTGCCAGCAGTGAAAGCGGGACAGGGGGCTACGAGCAGTACGTC. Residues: CASSESGTGGYEQYV.